This T cell receptor (beta chain) was identified in a study of blood T cell repertoires in COVID-19. Study at large: Whether acute or convalescent, the COVID-19 samples came from the United States, Italy and Spain. From T cells, B-cell-depleted T cells, or PBMCs came the material, which was cDNA or gDNA.

Using immunoSEQ multiplex PCR, the repertoire was profiled, and TCRdb retains in-frame clones only, with some absent. The sample carries roughly 130,000 clones, more than 60% recorded once. Trimming cost V 1 base and J 14 bases; bases outside gene matches: 10. This CDR3 comprises 13 residues. Germline V gene data show CDR1 as SGHDN and CDR2 as FVKESK. The gene calls are TRBV14 and TRBJ2-5; TRBD1 aligns across 7 bases. The source of this sequence is an elderly man with acute or convalescent COVID-19. The sequenced material came from peripheral blood. In nucleotides, the CDR3 is TGTGCCAGCAGCCAAGTACACCGGGACAGTTTATACTTC. Its translation is CASSQVHRDSLYF.